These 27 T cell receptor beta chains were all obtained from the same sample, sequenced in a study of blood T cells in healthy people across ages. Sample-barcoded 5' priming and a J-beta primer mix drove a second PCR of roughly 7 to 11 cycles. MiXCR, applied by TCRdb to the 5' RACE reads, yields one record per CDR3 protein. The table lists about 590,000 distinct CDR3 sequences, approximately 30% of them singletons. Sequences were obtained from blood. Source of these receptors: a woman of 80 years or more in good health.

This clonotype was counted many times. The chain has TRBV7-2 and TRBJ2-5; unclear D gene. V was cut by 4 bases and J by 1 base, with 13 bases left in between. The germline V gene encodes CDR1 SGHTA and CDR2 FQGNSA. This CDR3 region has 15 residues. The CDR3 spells CASSSLTFPQETQYF. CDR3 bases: TGTGCCAGCAGCTCTTTAACTTTTCCCCAAGAGACCCAGTACTTC.

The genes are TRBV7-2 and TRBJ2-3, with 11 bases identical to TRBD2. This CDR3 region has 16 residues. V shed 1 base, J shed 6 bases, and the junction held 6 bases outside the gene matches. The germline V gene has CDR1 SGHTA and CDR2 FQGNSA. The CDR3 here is CASSLETSGGMDTQYF. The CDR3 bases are TGTGCCAGCAGCTTAGAAACTAGCGGGGGAATGGATACGCAGTATTTT. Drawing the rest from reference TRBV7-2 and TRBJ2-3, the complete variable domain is GAGVSQSPSNKVTEKGKDVELRCDPISGHTALYWYRQSLGQGLEFLIYFQGNSAPDKSGLPSDRFSAERTGGSVSTLTIQRTQQEDSAVYLCASSLETSGGMDTQYFGPGTRLTVL.

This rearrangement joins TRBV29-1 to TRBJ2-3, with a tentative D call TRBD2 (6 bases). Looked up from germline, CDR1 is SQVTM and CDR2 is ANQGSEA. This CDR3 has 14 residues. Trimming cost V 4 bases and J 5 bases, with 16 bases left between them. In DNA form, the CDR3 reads TGCAGCGTTGGCGGGGTCGTTGTGGGAGATACGCAGTATTTT. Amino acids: CSVGGVVVGDTQYF.

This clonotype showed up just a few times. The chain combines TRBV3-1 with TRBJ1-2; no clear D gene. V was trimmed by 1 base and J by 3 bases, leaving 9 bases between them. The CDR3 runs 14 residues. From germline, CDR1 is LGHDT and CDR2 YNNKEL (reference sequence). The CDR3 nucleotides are TGTGCCAGCAGCCAAGGCAGGAGCGACTATGGCTACACCTTC. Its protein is CASSQGRSDYGYTF.

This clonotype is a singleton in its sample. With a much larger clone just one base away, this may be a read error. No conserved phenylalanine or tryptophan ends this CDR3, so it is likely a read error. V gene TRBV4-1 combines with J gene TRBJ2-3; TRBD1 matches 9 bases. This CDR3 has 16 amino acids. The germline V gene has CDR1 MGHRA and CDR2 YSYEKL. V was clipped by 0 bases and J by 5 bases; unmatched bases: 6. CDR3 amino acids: CASSQDRTGVVDTQYL. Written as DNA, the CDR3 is TGCGCCAGCAGCCAAGATCGGACAGGGGTGGTAGATACGCAGTATTTG.

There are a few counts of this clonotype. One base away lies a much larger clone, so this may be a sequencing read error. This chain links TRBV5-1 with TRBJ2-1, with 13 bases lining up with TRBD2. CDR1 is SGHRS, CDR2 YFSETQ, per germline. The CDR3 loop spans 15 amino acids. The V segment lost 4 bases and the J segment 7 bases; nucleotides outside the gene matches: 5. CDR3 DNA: TGCGCCAGCAGCGAGGGACTAGCGGGGAAAAATGAGCAGTTCTTC. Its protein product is CASSEGLAGKNEQFF.

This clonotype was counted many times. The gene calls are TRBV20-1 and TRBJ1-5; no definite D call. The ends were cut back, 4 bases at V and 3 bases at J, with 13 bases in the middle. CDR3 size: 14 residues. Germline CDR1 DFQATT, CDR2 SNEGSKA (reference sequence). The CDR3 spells CSAKTGVSNQPQHF. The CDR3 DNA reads TGCAGTGCTAAGACCGGGGTATCCAATCAGCCCCAGCATTTT.

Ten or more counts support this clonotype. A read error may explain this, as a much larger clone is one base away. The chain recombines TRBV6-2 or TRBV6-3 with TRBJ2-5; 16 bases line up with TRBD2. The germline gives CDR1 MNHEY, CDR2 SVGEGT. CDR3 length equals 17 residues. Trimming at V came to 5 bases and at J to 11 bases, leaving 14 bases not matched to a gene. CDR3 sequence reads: CASSPGLAGGPGNEQYF. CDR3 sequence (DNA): TGTGCCAGCAGTCCGGGACTAGCGGGGGGGCCAGGCAATGAGCAGTACTTC.

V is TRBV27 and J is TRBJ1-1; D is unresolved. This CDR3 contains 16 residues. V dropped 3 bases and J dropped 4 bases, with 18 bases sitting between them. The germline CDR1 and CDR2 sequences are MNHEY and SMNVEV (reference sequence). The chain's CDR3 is CASSFLGPTRGTEAFF. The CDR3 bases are TGTGCCAGCAGTTTTCTTGGGCCGACTCGGGGCACTGAAGCTTTCTTT.

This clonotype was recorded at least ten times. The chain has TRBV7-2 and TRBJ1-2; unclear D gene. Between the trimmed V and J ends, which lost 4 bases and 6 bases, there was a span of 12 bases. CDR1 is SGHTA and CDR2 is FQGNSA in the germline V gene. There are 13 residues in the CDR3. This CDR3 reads CASSSGSWDGYTF. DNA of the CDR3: TGTGCCAGCAGCTCAGGATCCTGGGATGGCTACACCTTC.

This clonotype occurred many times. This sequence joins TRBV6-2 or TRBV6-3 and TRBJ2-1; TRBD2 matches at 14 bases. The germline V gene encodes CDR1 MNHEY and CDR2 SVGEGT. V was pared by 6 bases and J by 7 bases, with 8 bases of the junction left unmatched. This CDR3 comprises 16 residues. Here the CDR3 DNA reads TGTGCCAGCAGCGGGACTAGCGGGGGCCGGAGAAATGAGCAGTTCTTC. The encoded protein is CASSGTSGGRRNEQFF.

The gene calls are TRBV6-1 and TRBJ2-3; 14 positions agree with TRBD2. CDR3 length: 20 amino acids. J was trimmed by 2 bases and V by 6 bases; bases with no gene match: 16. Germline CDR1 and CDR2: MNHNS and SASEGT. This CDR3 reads CASRLEEWGGLAGDTDTQYF. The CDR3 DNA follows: TGTGCCAGCAGACTAGAAGAGTGGGGGGGACTAGCGGGGGACACAGATACGCAGTATTTT.

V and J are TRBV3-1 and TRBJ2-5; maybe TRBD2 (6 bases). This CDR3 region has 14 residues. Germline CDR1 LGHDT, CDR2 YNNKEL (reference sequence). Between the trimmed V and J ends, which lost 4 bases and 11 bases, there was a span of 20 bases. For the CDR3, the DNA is TGTGCCAGCAGCCTGGACTATTCCGGGAATGAGCAGTACTTC. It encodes CASSLDYSGNEQYF.

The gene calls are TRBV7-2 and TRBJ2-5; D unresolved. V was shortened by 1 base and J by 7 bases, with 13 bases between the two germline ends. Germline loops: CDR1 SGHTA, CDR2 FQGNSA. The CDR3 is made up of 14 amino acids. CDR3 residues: CASSLGATGGTQYF. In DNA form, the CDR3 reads TGTGCCAGCAGCTTAGGGGCGACGGGTGGGACCCAGTACTTC.

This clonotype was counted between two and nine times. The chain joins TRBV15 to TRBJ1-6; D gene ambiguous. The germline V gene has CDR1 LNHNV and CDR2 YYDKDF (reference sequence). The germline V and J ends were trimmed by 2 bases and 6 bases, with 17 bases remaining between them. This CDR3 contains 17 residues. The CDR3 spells CATSRKGASMGNSPLHF. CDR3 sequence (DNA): TGTGCCACCAGCAGAAAGGGCGCGAGCATGGGTAATTCACCCCTCCACTTT.

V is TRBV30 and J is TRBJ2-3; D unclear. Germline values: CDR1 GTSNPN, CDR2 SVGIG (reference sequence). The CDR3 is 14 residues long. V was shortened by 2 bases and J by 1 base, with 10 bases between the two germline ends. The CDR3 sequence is CAWSQLGGTDTQYF. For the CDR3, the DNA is TGTGCCTGGAGTCAGCTAGGAGGCACAGATACGCAGTATTTT.

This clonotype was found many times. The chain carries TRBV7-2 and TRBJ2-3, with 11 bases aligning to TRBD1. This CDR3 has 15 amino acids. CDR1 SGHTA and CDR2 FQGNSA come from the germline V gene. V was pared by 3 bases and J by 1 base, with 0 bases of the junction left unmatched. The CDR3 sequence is CASSLDRGRTDTQYF. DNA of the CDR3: TGTGCCAGCAGCTTGGACAGGGGGCGCACAGATACGCAGTATTTT. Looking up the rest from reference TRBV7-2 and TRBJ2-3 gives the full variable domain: GAGVSQSPSNKVTEKGKDVELRCDPISGHTALYWYRQSLGQGLEFLIYFQGNSAPDKSGLPSDRFSAERTGGSVSTLTIQRTQQEDSAVYLCASSLDRGRTDTQYFGPGTRLTVL.

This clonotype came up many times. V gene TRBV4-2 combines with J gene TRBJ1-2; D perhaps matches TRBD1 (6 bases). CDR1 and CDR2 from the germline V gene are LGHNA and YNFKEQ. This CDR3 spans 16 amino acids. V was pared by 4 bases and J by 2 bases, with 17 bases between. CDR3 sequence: CASSPFPSDRNYGYTF. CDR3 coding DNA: TGTGCCAGCAGCCCTTTCCCGTCGGACAGAAACTATGGCTACACCTTC.

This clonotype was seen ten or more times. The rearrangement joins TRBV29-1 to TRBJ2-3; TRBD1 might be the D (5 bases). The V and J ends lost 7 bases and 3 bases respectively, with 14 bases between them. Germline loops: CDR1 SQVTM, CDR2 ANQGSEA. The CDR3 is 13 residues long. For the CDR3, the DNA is TGCAGCGGAGTTCAGGGATTAACAGATACGCAGTATTTT. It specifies CSGVQGLTDTQYF.

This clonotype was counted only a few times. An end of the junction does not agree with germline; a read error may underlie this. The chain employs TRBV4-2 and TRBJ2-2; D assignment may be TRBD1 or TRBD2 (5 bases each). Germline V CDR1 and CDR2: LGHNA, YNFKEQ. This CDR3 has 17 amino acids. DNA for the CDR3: TGTGCCAGCAGTCAAGGCCCGGGGCTGGGGAACACCGGGGAGCTGTTTTTT. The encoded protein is CASSQGPGLGNTGELFF.

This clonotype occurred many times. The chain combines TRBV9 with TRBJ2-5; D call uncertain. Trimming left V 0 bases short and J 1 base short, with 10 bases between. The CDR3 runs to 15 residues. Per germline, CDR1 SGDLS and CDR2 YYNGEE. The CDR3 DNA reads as TGTGCCAGCAGCGTAGCTGGAACGTTCCAAGAGACCCAGTACTTC. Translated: CASSVAGTFQETQYF.

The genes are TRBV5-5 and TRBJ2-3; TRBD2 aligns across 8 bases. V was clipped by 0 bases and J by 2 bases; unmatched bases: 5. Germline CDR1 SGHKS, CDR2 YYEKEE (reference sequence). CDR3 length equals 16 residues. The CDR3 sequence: CASSLGGSGNTDTQYF. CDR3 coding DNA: TGTGCCAGCAGCTTGGGAGGTAGCGGGAACACAGATACGCAGTATTTT. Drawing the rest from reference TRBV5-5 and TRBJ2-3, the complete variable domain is DAGVTQSPTHLIKTRGQQVTLRCSPISGHKSVSWYQQVLGQGPQFIFQYYEKEERGRGNFPDRFSARQFPNYSSELNVNALLLGDSALYLCASSLGGSGNTDTQYFGPGTRLTVL.

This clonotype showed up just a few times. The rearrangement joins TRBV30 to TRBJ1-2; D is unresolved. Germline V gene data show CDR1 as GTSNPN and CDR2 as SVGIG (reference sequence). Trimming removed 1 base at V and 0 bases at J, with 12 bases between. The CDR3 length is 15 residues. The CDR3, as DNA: TGTGCCTGGAGTGACCCTGGACTGGCTAACTATGGCTACACCTTC. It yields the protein CAWSDPGLANYGYTF.

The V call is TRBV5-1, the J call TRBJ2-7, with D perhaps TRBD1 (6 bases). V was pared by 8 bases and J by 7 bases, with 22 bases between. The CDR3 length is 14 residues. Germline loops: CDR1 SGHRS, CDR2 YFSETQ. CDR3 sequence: CASRGKFSNNEQYF. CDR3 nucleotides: TGCGCCAGTAGGGGGAAGTTCTCGAACAATGAGCAGTACTTC.

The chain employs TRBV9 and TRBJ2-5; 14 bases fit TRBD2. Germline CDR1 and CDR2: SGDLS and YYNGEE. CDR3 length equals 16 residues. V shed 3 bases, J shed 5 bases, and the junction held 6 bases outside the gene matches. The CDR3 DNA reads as TGTGCCAGCAGCGAACGACTAGCGGGAGGGGAGGAGACCCAGTACTTC. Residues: CASSERLAGGEETQYF.

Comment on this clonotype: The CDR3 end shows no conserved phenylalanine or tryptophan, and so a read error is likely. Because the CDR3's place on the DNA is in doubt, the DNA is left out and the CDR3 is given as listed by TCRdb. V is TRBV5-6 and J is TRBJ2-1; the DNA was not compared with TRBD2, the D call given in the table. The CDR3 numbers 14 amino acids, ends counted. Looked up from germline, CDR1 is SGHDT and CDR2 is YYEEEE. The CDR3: CASSYPGLAHELFV.

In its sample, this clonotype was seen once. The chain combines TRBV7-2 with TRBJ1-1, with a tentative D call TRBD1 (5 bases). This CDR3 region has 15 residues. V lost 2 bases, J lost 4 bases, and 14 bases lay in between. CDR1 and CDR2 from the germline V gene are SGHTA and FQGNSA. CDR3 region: CASSLPPAGTTEAFF. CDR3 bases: TGTGCCAGCAGCTTACCCCCGGCAGGGACCACTGAAGCTTTCTTT. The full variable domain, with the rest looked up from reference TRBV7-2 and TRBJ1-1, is GAGVSQSPSNKVTEKGKDVELRCDPISGHTALYWYRQSLGQGLEFLIYFQGNSAPDKSGLPSDRFSAERTGGSVSTLTIQRTQQEDSAVYLCASSLPPAGTTEAFFGQGTRLTVV.